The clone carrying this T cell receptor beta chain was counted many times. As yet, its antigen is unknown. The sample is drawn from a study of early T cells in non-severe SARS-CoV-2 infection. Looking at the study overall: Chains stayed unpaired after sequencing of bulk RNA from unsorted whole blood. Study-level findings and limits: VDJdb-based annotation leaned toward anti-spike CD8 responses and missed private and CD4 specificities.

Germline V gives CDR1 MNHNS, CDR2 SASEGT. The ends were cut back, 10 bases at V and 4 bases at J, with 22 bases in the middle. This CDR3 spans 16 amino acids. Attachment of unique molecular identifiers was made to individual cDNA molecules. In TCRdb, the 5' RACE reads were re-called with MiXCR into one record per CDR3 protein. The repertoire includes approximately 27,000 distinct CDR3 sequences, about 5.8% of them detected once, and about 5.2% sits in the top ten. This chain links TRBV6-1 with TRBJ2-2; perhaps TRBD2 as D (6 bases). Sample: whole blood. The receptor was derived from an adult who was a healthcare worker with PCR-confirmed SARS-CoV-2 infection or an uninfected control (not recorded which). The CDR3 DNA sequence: TGTGCCACTAGCGTGAGGACCCCGGCGGGCACCGGGGAGCTGTTTTTT. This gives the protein CATSVRTPAGTGELFF.